What follows describes a single TCR beta chain. An end of the junction differs from the germline gene, which may be a read error. PCR used 60 Vbeta primers and 13 Jbeta primers. Sequenced by immunoSEQ multiplex PCR; TCRdb stores in-frame clones only, minus some. The table shows about 90,000 clones, with 60% to 80% occurring only once. These data come from a study of cytomegalovirus exposure and HLA in healthy donors. The origin of this receptor is a woman aged 45 to 65 in good health and CMV-seropositive. Sequencing input: PBMCs.

CDR3 bases: TGTGCCAGCAGCGACTATCCCGACAGGGGGAGTGGTGGCTACACCTTC. This sequence encodes CASSDYPDRGSGGYTF. This chain joins TRBV6-4 and TRBJ1-2; 9 bases map to TRBD1. The CDR3 length is 16 residues. CDR1 is MRHNA, CDR2 SNTAGT, per germline.